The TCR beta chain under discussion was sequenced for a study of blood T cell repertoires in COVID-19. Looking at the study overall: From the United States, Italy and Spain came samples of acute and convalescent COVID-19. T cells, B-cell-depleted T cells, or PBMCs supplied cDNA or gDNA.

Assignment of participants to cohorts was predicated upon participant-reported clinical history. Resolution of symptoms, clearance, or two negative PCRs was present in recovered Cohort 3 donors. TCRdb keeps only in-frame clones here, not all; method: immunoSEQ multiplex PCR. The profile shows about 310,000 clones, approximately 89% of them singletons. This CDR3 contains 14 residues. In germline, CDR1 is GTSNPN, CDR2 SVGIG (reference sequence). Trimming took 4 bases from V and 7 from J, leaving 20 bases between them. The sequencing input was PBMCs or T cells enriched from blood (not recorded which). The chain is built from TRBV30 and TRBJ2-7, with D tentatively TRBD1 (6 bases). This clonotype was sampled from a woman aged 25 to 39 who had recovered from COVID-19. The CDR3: CAWTRPGHGGEQYF. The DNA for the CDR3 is TGTGCCTGGACCCGACCGGGACATGGTGGGGAGCAGTACTTC.